This T cell receptor beta chain was retrieved from a study of regulatory T cells in long-lasting Graves disease. This clonotype was detected ten times or more. CDR1 and CDR2 from the germline V gene are MNHEY and SMNVEV (reference sequence). There are 14 residues in the CDR3. Trimming removed 1 base at V and 4 bases at J, with 11 bases between. CDR3-region Arm-PCR and iRepertoire HTBI primers produced the TCR beta libraries. From the multiplex PCR reads, TCRdb called clonotypes with MiXCR, one entry per CDR3 protein. This sample yields 360,000 or so distinct CDR3 sequences, of which 16% are seen a single time; about 27% belongs to the top ten. The sample's time point: newly diagnosed GD, antithyroid drugs for less than 3 months. RNA extracted from PBMCs served as the sequencing template. These data are also associated with another study on T cells in Graves' hyperthyroidism and ophthalmopathy.

The TCR sequence derives from a man in his forties with Graves disease. The genes are TRBV27 and TRBJ2-7; weak D call: TRBD2 (7 bases). The starting material was peripheral blood mononuclear cells (PBMCs), obtained at new diagnosis, from a patient treated with antithyroid drugs. The CDR3 sequence: CASSLFGGPYEQYF. The CDR3 DNA reads as TGTGCCAGCAGTTTATTCGGGGGGCCTTACGAGCAGTACTTC.